These T cell receptor beta chains were read from a single sample in a study of shared clonotypes between healthy human individuals. The data were produced by immunoSEQ multiplex PCR, yet TCRdb's version contains in-frame clones alone and is incomplete. The repertoire holds 550,000 to 800,000 clones, with around 72% as singletons. Sequenced sample: memory CD4+ T cells sorted from blood. These receptors all stem from a woman aged 30 to 39 in good health. The CDR3 runs from the conserved cysteine through the conserved F or W. The D gene is left open where the match is weak. The size of a clone is reported for some rows only, either as once, few or many, or as a class for expanded clones.

abundance,len,v_gene,j_gene,d_gene,CDR3aa,CDR3nt
few,14,TRBV28,TRBJ1-2,.,CASSPPTVIYGYTF,TGTGCCAGCAGTCCACCGACAGTCATCTATGGCTACACCTTC
.,12,TRBV28,TRBJ1-3,.,CASSLSGNTIYF,TGTGCCAGCAGTTTATCCGGAAACACCATATATTTT
.,14,TRBV5-1,TRBJ1-1,TRBD1,CASNPGDRNTEAFF,TGCGCCAGCAACCCTGGGGACAGGAACACTGAAGCTTTCTTT
once,13,TRBV5-6,TRBJ2-5,TRBD1,CASSRGQGETQYF,TGTGCCAGCAGCCGCGGACAGGGGGAGACCCAGTACTTC
.,16,TRBV10-3,TRBJ2-5,.,CAISESSSGAVETQYF,TGTGCCATCAGTGAGTCGTCCAGCGGTGCAGTGGAGACCCAGTACTTC
.,16,TRBV5-4,TRBJ2-5,TRBD2,CASSSAGGRAQETQYF,TGTGCCAGCAGCTCAGCGGGAGGGAGAGCTCAAGAGACCCAGTACTTC
.,15,TRBV5-4,TRBJ2-1,TRBD2,CASSLAGRAYNEQFF,TGTGCCAGCAGCTTGGCAGGGAGGGCCTACAATGAGCAGTTCTTC
once,15,TRBV7-2,TRBJ2-2,.,CASSPVVGLGGELFF,TGTGCCAGCAGCCCCGTGGTAGGGCTCGGAGGGGAGCTGTTTTTT
few,15,TRBV19,TRBJ2-2,TRBD1,CASSTGTGVTGELFF,TGTGCCAGTAGTACCGGGACAGGGGTCACCGGGGAGCTGTTTTTT
.,15,TRBV28,TRBJ2-7,.,CASTQGDAHLYEQYF,TGTGCCAGCACCCAAGGGGACGCACACTTGTACGAGCAGTACTTC
.,17,TRBV5-1,TRBJ1-2,TRBD1,CASSPGTGYAGAYGYTF,TGCGCCAGCAGCCCCGGGACAGGGTACGCCGGTGCCTATGGCTACACCTTC
.,14,TRBV7-3,TRBJ2-7,.,CASSLGGAQNEQYF,TGTGCCAGCAGCTTAGGGGGGGCTCAGAACGAGCAGTACTTC
.,12,TRBV29-1,TRBJ2-5,TRBD1,CSGRTGAETQYF,TGCAGCGGCCGAACAGGGGCGGAGACCCAGTACTTC
.,16,TRBV4-1,TRBJ2-1,TRBD2,CASSQEGASGSNEQFF,TGCGCCAGCAGCCAAGAAGGAGCGAGCGGGAGCAATGAGCAGTTCTTC
once,16,TRBV30,TRBJ1-5,.,CAWSSTQVGSNQPQHF,TGTGCCTGGAGTTCTACACAGGTTGGTAGCAATCAGCCCCAGCATTTT
once,14,TRBV6-6,TRBJ2-3,.,CASSRGGSTDTQYF,TGTGCCAGCAGTCGGGGCGGATCCACAGATACGCAGTATTTT
.,17,TRBV5-1,TRBJ2-1,TRBD2,CASSLVVGTSGYNEQFF,TGCGCCAGCAGCTTGGTAGTCGGGACTAGCGGCTACAATGAGCAGTTCTTC
.,15,TRBV7-9,TRBJ2-1,TRBD2,CASSTSSGKVNEQFF,TGTGCCAGCAGCACCTCTAGCGGGAAGGTGAATGAGCAGTTCTTC
once,17,TRBV4-1,TRBJ2-4,TRBD2,CASSQDLGAGVSNIQYF,TGCGCCAGCAGCCAAGATTTGGGAGCGGGAGTATCAAACATTCAGTACTTC
few,15,TRBV18,TRBJ1-5,TRBD1,CASSPSSGTDQPQHF,TGTGCCAGCTCTCCGAGTAGCGGGACAGATCAGCCCCAGCATTTT
.,11,TRBV20-1,TRBJ2-1,.,CSVATDNEQFF,TGCAGTGTGGCAACAGACAATGAGCAGTTCTTC
.,13,TRBV18,TRBJ2-7,.,CASSLQGRGEQYF,TGTGCCAGCTCATTACAGGGACGGGGGGAGCAGTACTTC
few,14,TRBV5-1,TRBJ1-5,.,CASSEGLSNQPQHF,TGCGCCAGCAGCGAAGGTCTGTCCAATCAGCCCCAGCATTTT
.,14,TRBV5-1,TRBJ1-1,TRBD1,CASSKTGANTEAFF,TGCGCCAGCAGCAAGACAGGGGCGAACACTGAAGCTTTCTTT
.,14,TRBV2,TRBJ2-5,.,CASSDAASRETQYF,TGTGCCAGCAGTGACGCGGCTAGCAGAGAGACCCAGTACTTC
.,13,TRBV5-1,TRBJ1-3,.,CASSLAGGNTIYF,TGCGCCAGCAGCTTGGCTGGCGGAAACACCATATATTTT
.,15,TRBV25-1,TRBJ2-7,TRBD1,CASSGRYRGTYEQYF,TGTGCCAGCAGTGGACGATACAGGGGAACCTACGAGCAGTACTTC
.,15,TRBV9,TRBJ2-1,TRBD2,CASSVAGAGYNEQFF,TGTGCCAGCAGCGTAGCGGGAGCGGGATACAATGAGCAGTTCTTC
.,16,TRBV5-1,TRBJ2-5,.,CASSRGPEEVVETQYF,TGCGCCAGCAGCCGAGGACCCGAAGAGGTGGTGGAGACCCAGTACTTC
.,20,TRBV18,TRBJ1-2,.,CASSPLAAGWLRGEDYGYTF,TGTGCCAGCTCACCCCTCGCAGCAGGGTGGTTGCGGGGGGAAGACTATGGCTACACCTTC
.,15,TRBV5-1,TRBJ2-5,TRBD1,CASSTMGQGAETQYF,TGCGCCAGCAGCACGATGGGACAGGGGGCCGAGACCCAGTACTTC
.,12,TRBV28,TRBJ2-7,.,CASSGRTYEQYF,TGTGCCAGTTCGGGACGGACCTACGAGCAGTACTTC
.,15,TRBV18,TRBJ2-7,.,CASSPSGSLSYEQYF,TGTGCCAGCTCACCCTCCGGGAGCCTCTCCTACGAGCAGTACTTC
few,16,TRBV4-2,TRBJ2-2,.,CASSRDTEMNTGELFF,TGTGCCAGCAGCCGGGACACGGAGATGAACACCGGGGAGCTGTTTTTT
.,13,TRBV27,TRBJ1-2,TRBD1,CASSSARTGFHTF,TGTGCCAGCAGTTCGGCTAGGACAGGGTTTCACACCTTC
once,13,TRBV2,TRBJ2-1,.,CASLVGQGNEQFF,TGTGCCAGCTTGGTCGGGCAGGGCAATGAGCAGTTCTTC
.,18,TRBV13,TRBJ1-2,.,CASSLRSGNLSPAYGYTF,TGTGCCAGCAGCTTAAGATCGGGGAACCTCTCCCCTGCCTATGGCTACACCTTC
few,16,TRBV16,TRBJ2-7,TRBD1,CASSQATGAPTYEQYF,TGTGCCAGCAGCCAAGCGACAGGGGCTCCAACCTACGAGCAGTACTTC
.,11,TRBV19,TRBJ1-3,.,CATAEGDTIYF,TGTGCCACCGCCGAGGGGGACACCATATATTTT
.,13,TRBV30,TRBJ2-7,.,CAWSEEGTGQQYF,TGTGCCTGGTCCGAGGAAGGGACCGGTCAGCAGTACTTC
.,12,TRBV10-3,TRBJ2-7,TRBD1,CAHRDRTEEQYF,TGTGCCCACCGGGACAGGACTGAGGAGCAGTACTTC
.,13,TRBV28,TRBJ2-7,.,CASSGQRAYEQYF,TGTGCCAGCAGTGGACAGAGGGCCTACGAGCAGTACTTC
few,14,TRBV6-1,TRBJ2-3,TRBD2,CASNGLDGTDTQYF,TGTGCCAGCAACGGACTAGATGGAACAGATACGCAGTATTTT
.,13,TRBV19,TRBJ1-2,TRBD1,CASSDRDGYGYTF,TGTGCCAGTAGTGACAGGGATGGATATGGCTACACCTTC
.,15,TRBV5-4,TRBJ2-7,.,CASSLGGSLSYEQYF,TGTGCCAGCAGCTTGGGAGGGTCTCTGTCCTACGAGCAGTACTTC
.,15,TRBV18,TRBJ2-5,TRBD2,CASSPRAGGEETQYF,TGTGCCAGCTCACCACGCGCGGGAGGTGAAGAGACCCAGTACTTC
.,17,TRBV19,TRBJ2-3,TRBD2,CASATLAGGSVGDTQYF,TGTGCCAGTGCCACCCTAGCGGGAGGTTCCGTCGGGGATACGCAGTATTTT
.,16,TRBV6-4,TRBJ2-6,TRBD2,CASSGTSGSGANVLTF,TGTGCCAGCAGCGGGACTAGCGGCTCTGGGGCCAACGTCCTGACTTTC
.,16,TRBV19,TRBJ2-1,.,CASSTLRLSSYNEQFF,TGTGCCAGTAGTACCCTACGGTTGAGCTCCTACAATGAGCAGTTCTTC
.,14,TRBV27,TRBJ2-7,.,CASSLSHSPGEQYF,TGTGCCAGCAGTTTAAGTCACTCTCCGGGCGAGCAGTACTTC
.,13,TRBV19,TRBJ2-5,TRBD2,CASSMTGRETQYF,TGTGCCAGTAGTATGACCGGGAGGGAGACCCAGTACTTC
.,12,TRBV5-1,TRBJ2-1,.,CASRPVSNEQFF,TGCGCCAGCAGACCCGTCAGTAATGAGCAGTTCTTC
.,16,TRBV15,TRBJ2-7,TRBD1,CATSRGPGQGAIEQYF,TGTGCCACCAGCAGAGGCCCGGGACAGGGGGCGATTGAGCAGTACTTC
few,11,TRBV2,TRBJ2-7,.,CASSLGNEQYF,TGTGCCAGCAGTTTAGGGAACGAGCAGTACTTC
.,19,TRBV4-1,TRBJ2-5,TRBD1,CASSQERRQGWFNQETQYF,TGCGCCAGCAGCCAAGAGAGAAGACAGGGATGGTTTAATCAAGAGACCCAGTACTTC
.,14,TRBV19,TRBJ2-7,.,CASSKTRSIHEQYF,TGTGCCAGTAGTAAGACTAGAAGTATCCACGAGCAGTACTTC
.,18,TRBV19,TRBJ2-1,.,CASSTIGAATMNHNEQFF,TGTGCCAGTAGTACGATCGGAGCGGCGACGATGAACCACAATGAGCAGTTCTTC
once,12,TRBV27,TRBJ1-2,.,CASSLKGYGYTF,TGTGCCAGCAGTTTAAAGGGCTATGGCTACACCTTC
.,13,TRBV25-1,TRBJ2-7,.,CASSAPERGEQYF,TGTGCCAGCAGTGCACCCGAAAGAGGAGAGCAGTACTTC
.,13,TRBV2,TRBJ2-1,TRBD1,CASGTGPYNEQFF,TGTGCCAGCGGGACAGGGCCCTACAATGAGCAGTTCTTC